The 6 T cell receptor beta chains below all came from one sample that was sequenced in a study of OX40 agonist ivuxolimab in advanced cancers. Library prep was done by the immunoSEQ multiplex PCR assay. TCRdb's version of the immuneACCESS table is confined to in-frame rearrangements and falls short of the full clone set. An unresolved V gene accounts for under half of the shortfall where checked; the remainder is of unknown origin. Counted in this sample were 53,000 or so clones; 87% of them appeared once. In total, the top ten clones hold around 0.38% of the sample. The sequencing here drew on CD4+ or CD8+ T cells sorted from blood, taken in a trial of the OX40 agonist ivuxolimab. These receptors came from an adult with an advanced solid tumor such as melanoma, head and neck, liver or kidney cancer.

The rearrangement uses TRBV28 and TRBJ2-7; 11 bases agree with TRBD2. This CDR3 has 15 residues. The germline gives CDR1 MDHEN, CDR2 SYDVKM. V was clipped by 6 bases and J by 3 bases; unmatched bases: 7. The CDR3: CASRTVAGGIYEQYF. The DNA for the CDR3 is TGTGCCAGCAGGACCGTAGCGGGAGGGATCTACGAGCAGTACTTC.

This chain links TRBV9 with TRBJ2-2; no reliable D call. The germline gives CDR1 SGDLS, CDR2 YYNGEE. This CDR3 is 14 amino acids long. The ends were cut back, 3 bases at V and 3 bases at J, with 9 bases in the middle. CDR3 loop: CASSAQPYTGELFF. Here the CDR3 DNA reads TGTGCCAGCAGCGCCCAACCGTACACCGGGGAGCTGTTTTTT.

This chain links TRBV28 with TRBJ2-7, with D possibly being TRBD1 (6 bases). The CDR3 sequence is 13 residues long. V was pared by 1 base and J by 5 bases, with 9 bases between. Per the germline V gene, CDR1 is MDHEN and CDR2 is SYDVKM. The CDR3 here is CASSLSDRNEQYF. In DNA form, the CDR3 reads TGTGCCAGCAGTTTATCGGACAGAAACGAGCAGTACTTC.

By sample fraction, this clone is medium-sized (0.01 to 0.1%). This sequence joins TRBV5-1 and TRBJ2-6, with 8 bases identical to TRBD1. This CDR3 is 18 amino acids long. V lost 5 bases, J lost 0 bases, and 10 bases stayed unmatched. Germline CDR1 reads SGHRS; CDR2 reads YFSETQ. The CDR3 DNA sequence: TGCGCCAGCAGAACCCGGGACAGGCTGAGCTCTGGGGCCAACGTCCTGACTTTC. Its translation is CASRTRDRLSSGANVLTF.

CDR3 residues: CASRSGQGIQETQYF. The CDR3 DNA reads as TGTGCCAGCAGGTCGGGACAGGGTATCCAAGAGACCCAGTACTTC. This sequence joins TRBV28 and TRBJ2-5, with 9 bases lining up with TRBD1. Trimming at V came to 6 bases and at J to 1 base, leaving 6 bases not matched to a gene. The CDR3 loop spans 15 amino acids. CDR1 and CDR2 from the germline V gene are MDHEN and SYDVKM.

CDR3 sequence (DNA): TGCGCCAGCAGGCTCACGGCAGGGAGCCCCTACGAGCAGTACTTC. Protein: CASRLTAGSPYEQYF. The chain employs TRBV5-1 and TRBJ2-7, with D perhaps being TRBD1 or TRBD2 (5 bases each). The CDR3 is 15 amino acids. The germline CDR1 and CDR2 sequences are SGHRS and YFSETQ. Trimming shortened V by 5 bases and J by 2 bases, and 17 bases separated the two germline ends.